The 24 T cell receptor beta chains below were found in one sample sequenced in a study of CD8+CD57+ T cells in acquired aplastic anemia. The use of genomic DNA as template underpinned the TCR beta VDJ and CDR3 profiling. TCRdb redid the calling of the reads with MiXCR, one entry per CDR3 protein. This sample carries about 160,000 distinct CDR3 sequences, about 50% of them seen once, and the ten largest clones take about 30%. An expansion of CD8+CD57+ cells by flow cytometry had been shown in patients chosen for sequencing. Sequencing was done on a sample of sorted CD4+, CD8+, or CD8+CD57+ T cells (not recorded which) from PBMCs. All receptors come from a human donor with aplastic anemia.

Many counts were recorded for this clonotype. This sequence joins TRBV4-1 and TRBJ2-1; D is perhaps TRBD2 (6 bases). The CDR3 runs 15 residues. The V end was cut by 0 bases, the J end by 5 bases, with 11 bases between. Germline values: CDR1 MGHRA, CDR2 YSYEKL. CDR3 region: CASSQDPGANNEQFF. CDR3 bases: TGCGCCAGCAGCCAAGATCCGGGAGCTAACAATGAGCAGTTCTTC.

Ten or more counts support this clonotype. The CDR3 spells CASSSQNTGELFF. The CDR3 bases are TGTGCCAGCAGTTCGCAGAACACCGGGGAGCTGTTTTTT. This rearrangement joins TRBV12-3 or TRBV12-4 to TRBJ2-2; D gene unclear. The CDR3 runs to 13 residues. Trimming removed 4 bases at V and 1 base at J, with 4 bases between.

The J gene is TRBJ1-2, the V gene TRBV24-1; D not certain. V lost 5 bases to trimming and J lost 1 base, with 10 bases between them. Germline CDR1 and CDR2: KGHDR and SFDVKD. The CDR3 sequence is 14 residues long. This CDR3 is CATSGAALNYGYTF. CDR3 sequence (DNA): TGTGCCACCAGTGGGGCAGCGCTTAACTATGGCTACACCTTC.

A word on this clonotype: A much more abundant neighbour one base away suggests this may be a read error. The final CDR3 position lacks the conserved phenylalanine or tryptophan, pointing to a likely read error. V usage is TRBV5-4 and J usage is TRBJ2-7; 8 bases are shared with TRBD2. V lost 0 bases to trimming and J lost 4 bases; unmatched junction nucleotides: 9. The germline V gene encodes CDR1 SGHNT and CDR2 YYREEE (reference sequence). There are 16 residues in the CDR3. CDR3 bases: TGTGCCAGCAGCTTGGATCTGGCTAGCGGGTATTACGAGCAGTACCTC. Translating it yields CASSLDLASGYYEQYL.

The J gene is TRBJ1-2, the V gene TRBV7-9; D possibly corresponds to TRBD1 (6 bases). The CDR3 has 14 residues. Germline assignment: CDR1 SEHNR and CDR2 FQNEAQ (reference sequence). V was trimmed by 0 bases and J by 7 bases, leaving 12 bases between them. The CDR3: CASSLAAGERGYTF. The CDR3 DNA reads as TGTGCCAGCAGCTTAGCGGCAGGGGAACGTGGCTACACCTTC.

This clonotype was seen more than once but under ten times. The rearrangement uses TRBV9 and TRBJ1-1; TRBD1 aligns across 8 bases. The germline gives CDR1 SGDLS, CDR2 YYNGEE. The CDR3 consists of 17 residues. The ends lost 4 bases at V and 3 bases at J; junction bases unmatched: 14. The CDR3 is CASSNIGQGGRDTEAFF. The DNA for the CDR3 is TGTGCCAGCAGCAACATCGGACAGGGCGGCAGGGACACTGAAGCTTTCTTT.

The V call is TRBV14, the J call TRBJ2-4; D is possibly TRBD1 (5 bases). This CDR3 has 17 amino acids. Deletions cut 1 base from V and 2 bases from J, with 15 bases between. Germline lookup yields CDR1 SGHDN and CDR2 FVKESK. This CDR3 reads CASSQGGSPLTKNIQYF. As DNA, the CDR3 is TGTGCCAGCAGCCAAGGGGGCTCTCCACTAACCAAAAACATTCAGTACTTC.

Concerning this clonotype: A junction boundary mismatches the germline segment, possibly from a read error. The chain links TRBV7-9 to TRBJ1-1; D is possibly TRBD1 (5 bases). Germline V CDR1 and CDR2: SEHNR, FQNEAQ (reference sequence). The CDR3 sequence is 14 residues long. The CDR3 bases are TGTGCCAGCAGCACAGAAGGGGTCGGCACTGAAACTTTCTTT. It codes for CASSTEGVGTETFF.

This sequence joins TRBV7-9 and TRBJ2-7, with TRBD2 matching over 8 bases. Germline CDR1 is SEHNR and CDR2 is FQNEAQ (reference sequence). The CDR3 sequence is 15 residues long. J lost 3 bases, V lost 4 bases, and 8 bases had no gene match. The DNA of the CDR3 is TGTGCCAGCAGCTCAGTAGCGGGGACAATCTACGAGCAGTACTTC. Protein: CASSSVAGTIYEQYF. Full variable domain (missing parts from reference TRBV7-9 and TRBJ2-7): DTGVSQNPRHKITKRGQNVTFRCDPISEHNRLYWYRQTLGQGPEFLTYFQNEAQLEKSRLLSDRFSAERPKGSFSTLEIQRTEQGDSAMYLCASSSVAGTIYEQYFGPGTRLTVT.

This clonotype has ten or more counts. This chain connects TRBV5-4 to TRBJ2-7; 8 bases fit TRBD2. The V and J ends lost 0 bases and 6 bases, in that order; junction bases with no gene match: 14. This CDR3 is built from 17 residues. Per the germline V gene, CDR1 is SGHNT and CDR2 is YYREEE (reference sequence). The CDR3 coding sequence is TGTGCCAGCAGCTTGGTGGGGTGGGGAGCGGGAGCGAGCGAGCAGTACTTC. Its translation: CASSLVGWGAGASEQYF. The full variable domain, its missing parts supplied by reference TRBV5-4 and TRBJ2-7, is ETGVTQSPTHLIKTRGQQVTLRCSSQSGHNTVSWYQQALGQGPQFIFQYYREEENGRGNFPPRFSGLQFPNYSSELNVNALELDDSALYLCASSLVGWGAGASEQYFGPGTRLTVT.

The chain employs TRBV7-3 and TRBJ2-7; D is undetermined. CDR1 is SGHTA, CDR2 FQGTGA, per germline. CDR3 size: 12 residues. V lost 1 base to trimming and J lost 7 bases, with 8 bases between them. CDR3 sequence reads: CASSLSPIEQYF. DNA for the CDR3: TGTGCCAGCAGCTTAAGCCCTATAGAGCAGTACTTC.

This clonotype was recorded at least ten times. V usage is TRBV6-4 and J usage is TRBJ1-5; unclear D gene. The germline V gene encodes CDR1 MRHNA and CDR2 SNTAGT. Deletions cut 0 bases from V and 1 base from J, with 13 bases between. The CDR3 totals 17 residues. The CDR3 DNA reads as TGTGCCAGCAGTGACTCGATGCGGGGAAGGAGCAATCAGCCCCAGCATTTT. Its protein is CASSDSMRGRSNQPQHF.

The chain combines TRBV2 with TRBJ2-5; D may match TRBD1 or TRBD2 (5 bases each). The germline V gene encodes CDR1 SNHLY and CDR2 FYNNEI. The CDR3 contains 15 residues. V was pared by 6 bases and J by 5 bases, with 19 bases between. The DNA for the CDR3 is TGTGCCAGCAGAGGACCGGGGACCCTCGGGGAGACCCAGTACTTC. Amino acid sequence: CASRGPGTLGETQYF. Using reference TRBV2 and TRBJ2-5 for the parts outside the CDR3, the full variable domain is EPEVTQTPSHQVTQMGQEVILRCVPISNHLYFYWYRQILGQKVEFLVSFYNNEISEKSEIFDDQFSVERPDGSNFTLKIRSTKLEDSAMYFCASRGPGTLGETQYFGPGTRLLVL.

The table lists this clonotype with a few counts. The chain has TRBV6-1 and TRBJ2-1; TRBD2 matches at 7 bases. V trimming: 3 bases; J trimming: 2 bases; junction bases outside the gene matches: 7. This CDR3 has 16 residues. Germline V gene lookup returns CDR1 MNHNS and CDR2 SASEGT. This CDR3 reads CASSDMGTTTYNEQFF. The CDR3 nucleotides are TGTGCCAGCAGTGATATGGGGACTACCACCTACAATGAGCAGTTCTTC.

About this clonotype itself: The junction departs from germline at one end; a sequencing error may be responsible. The V gene is TRBV6-1, the J gene TRBJ2-2; D may be TRBD2 (6 bases). Germline V CDR1 and CDR2: MNHNS, SASEGT. The length of the CDR3 is 15 residues. The CDR3 reads CAGSKGTLNTGELFF. As DNA, the CDR3 is TGTGCCGGCAGCAAGGGGACTTTGAACACCGGGGAGCTGTTTTTT.

Of note for this clonotype: A read error may produce the germline difference seen at one junction end. The chain has TRBV5-6 and TRBJ1-1; D uncertain. CDR1 and CDR2 (germline): SGHDT, YYEEEE. This CDR3 has 14 amino acids. The CDR3 bases are TGTGCCGGCAGCTTGGGCAGAACGAACACTGAAGCTTTCTTT. Amino acids: CAGSLGRTNTEAFF.

This clonotype has a count of ten or more. The CDR3 coding sequence is TGTGCCAGCAGTGACTCCTCCTACGAGCAGTACTTC. This sequence encodes CASSDSSYEQYF. The V gene is TRBV6-4, the J gene TRBJ2-7, with D unresolved. The CDR3 length is 12 residues. Trimming pared 0 bases from V and 0 bases from J, leaving 0 bases between. Germline loops: CDR1 MRHNA, CDR2 SNTAGT.

V and J are TRBV19 and TRBJ1-5; no firm D call. The CDR3 sequence is 13 residues long. Trimming cost V 2 bases and J 6 bases, with 8 bases left between them. The germline gives CDR1 LNHDA, CDR2 SQIVND (reference sequence). The CDR3 DNA is TGTGCCAGTAGTATAATGGGTCCTCAGCCCCAGCATTTT. This gives the protein CASSIMGPQPQHF.

This clonotype has only one observation. The gene calls are TRBV2 and TRBJ1-6, with a possible D match to TRBD1 (5 bases). This CDR3 region has 14 residues. CDR1 is SNHLY and CDR2 is FYNNEI in the germline V gene. The V end was cut by 5 bases, the J end by 10 bases, with 15 bases between. The CDR3 loop is CASSPAGVRSPLHF. The DNA for the CDR3 is TGTGCCAGCAGTCCGGCGGGGGTGAGATCACCCCTCCACTTT.

A remark on this clonotype: At one of its ends the junction is not consistent with the germline gene, which may arise from a read error. This chain connects TRBV24-1 to TRBJ2-1; tentative D call: TRBD2 (6 bases). Per germline, CDR1 KGHDR and CDR2 SFDVKD. The CDR3 totals 15 residues. The CDR3 nucleotides read TGTGCCACCAGTGGTTTGCGGGACCCGCACAATGAGCAGTTCTTC. This translates into CATSGLRDPHNEQFF.

For this clonotype: Since no conserved phenylalanine or tryptophan closes the CDR3, a read error is the likely cause. V is TRBV19 and J is TRBJ2-1; D not resolved. The CDR3 has 15 amino acids. From germline, CDR1 is LNHDA and CDR2 SQIVND (reference sequence). The chain's CDR3 is CASGIGPSSYNEQFL. The DNA of the CDR3 is TGTGCCAGTGGTATAGGACCTAGCTCCTACAATGAGCAGTTCCTC.

In its sample, this clonotype was seen once. The chain links TRBV29-1 to TRBJ1-1; D call uncertain. Trimming shortened V by 3 bases and J by 0 bases, and 8 bases separated the two germline ends. CDR3 length equals 13 residues. CDR1 SQVTM and CDR2 ANQGSEA come from the germline V gene. The CDR3 spells CSVDGDLNTEAFF. CDR3 DNA sequence: TGCAGCGTTGATGGGGATCTGAACACTGAAGCTTTCTTT.

The rearrangement links TRBV6-1 to TRBJ1-6; D not certain. The CDR3 runs to 14 residues. Germline CDR1 is MNHNS and CDR2 is SASEGT. Trimming left V 6 bases short and J 6 bases short, with 12 bases between. DNA for the CDR3: TGTGCCAGCAGCCAGCCTCTCAGTAATTCACCCCTCCACTTT. Its protein is CASSQPLSNSPLHF.

With respect to this clonotype: Mismatch with germline at one junction end may stem from a read error. The V and J genes are TRBV20-1 and TRBJ1-1; D call uncertain. The CDR3 has 13 residues. Germline assignment: CDR1 DFQATT and CDR2 SNEGSKA (reference sequence). CDR3 nucleotides: TGCAGTGCCAGAGGGTCCTGGGGCACTGAAGCTTTCTTT. Residues: CSARGSWGTEAFF.